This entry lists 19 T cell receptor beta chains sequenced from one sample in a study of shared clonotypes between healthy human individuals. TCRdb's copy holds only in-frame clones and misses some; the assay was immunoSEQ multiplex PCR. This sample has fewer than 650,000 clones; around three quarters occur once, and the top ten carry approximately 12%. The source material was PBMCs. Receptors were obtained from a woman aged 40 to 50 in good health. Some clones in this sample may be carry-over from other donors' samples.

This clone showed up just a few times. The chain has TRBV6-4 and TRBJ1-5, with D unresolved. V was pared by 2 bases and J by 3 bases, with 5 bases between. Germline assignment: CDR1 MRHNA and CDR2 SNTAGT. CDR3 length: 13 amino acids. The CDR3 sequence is CASSDSINQPQHF. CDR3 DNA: TGTGCCAGCAGTGACAGCATCAATCAGCCCCAGCATTTT.

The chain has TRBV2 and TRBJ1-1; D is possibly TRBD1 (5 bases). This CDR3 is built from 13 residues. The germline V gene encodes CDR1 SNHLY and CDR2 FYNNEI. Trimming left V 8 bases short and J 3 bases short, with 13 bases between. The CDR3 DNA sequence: TGTGCCAGCGGTCAGAGGGACGACACTGAAGCTTTCTTT. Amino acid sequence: CASGQRDDTEAFF.

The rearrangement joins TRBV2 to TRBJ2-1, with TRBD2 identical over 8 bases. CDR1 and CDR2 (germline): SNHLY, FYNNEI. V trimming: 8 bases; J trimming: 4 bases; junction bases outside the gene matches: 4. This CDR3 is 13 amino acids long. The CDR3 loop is CASCQRGYNEQFF. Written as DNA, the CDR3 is TGTGCCAGCTGCCAGCGGGGGTACAATGAGCAGTTCTTC.

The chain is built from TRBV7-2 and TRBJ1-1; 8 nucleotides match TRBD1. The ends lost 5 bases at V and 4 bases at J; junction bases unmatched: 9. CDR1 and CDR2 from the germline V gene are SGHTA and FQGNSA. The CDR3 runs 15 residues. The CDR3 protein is CASSTLTGVGTEAFF. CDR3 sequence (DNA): TGTGCCAGCAGCACATTGACAGGGGTTGGCACTGAAGCTTTCTTT. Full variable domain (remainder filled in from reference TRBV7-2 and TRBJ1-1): GAGVSQSPSNKVTEKGKDVELRCDPISGHTALYWYRQSLGQGLEFLIYFQGNSAPDKSGLPSDRFSAERTGGSVSTLTIQRTQQEDSAVYLCASSTLTGVGTEAFFGQGTRLTVV.

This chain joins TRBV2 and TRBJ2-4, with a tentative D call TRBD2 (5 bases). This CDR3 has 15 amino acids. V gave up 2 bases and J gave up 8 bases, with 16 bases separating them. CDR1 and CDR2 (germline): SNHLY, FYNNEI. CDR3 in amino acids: CASSESAAGGYIQYF. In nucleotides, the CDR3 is TGTGCCAGCAGTGAATCAGCGGCAGGAGGATACATTCAGTACTTC.

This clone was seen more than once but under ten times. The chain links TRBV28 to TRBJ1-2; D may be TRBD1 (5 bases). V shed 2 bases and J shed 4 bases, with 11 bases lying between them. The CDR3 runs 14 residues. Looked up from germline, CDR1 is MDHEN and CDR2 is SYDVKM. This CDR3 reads CASSLPGSPYGYTF. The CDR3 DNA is TGTGCCAGCAGTTTACCAGGGTCCCCCTATGGCTACACCTTC.

The CDR3 protein is CASSSPFSGRYGYTF. Here the CDR3 DNA reads TGTGCCAGCAGTTCCCCCTTCTCAGGGAGGTATGGCTACACCTTC. J is TRBJ1-2 and V is TRBV28; D possibly corresponds to TRBD1 (5 bases). Trimming removed 4 bases from V and 5 bases from J, with 17 bases in between. CDR1 and CDR2 (germline): MDHEN, SYDVKM. The CDR3 consists of 15 residues.

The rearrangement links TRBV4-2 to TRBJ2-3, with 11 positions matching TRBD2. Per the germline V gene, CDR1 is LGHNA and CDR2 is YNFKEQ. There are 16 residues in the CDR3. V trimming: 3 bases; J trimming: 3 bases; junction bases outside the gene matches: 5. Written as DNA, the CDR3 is TGTGCCAGCAGCCAGGGACTAGCGGAGGGGACAGATACGCAGTATTTT. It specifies CASSQGLAEGTDTQYF.

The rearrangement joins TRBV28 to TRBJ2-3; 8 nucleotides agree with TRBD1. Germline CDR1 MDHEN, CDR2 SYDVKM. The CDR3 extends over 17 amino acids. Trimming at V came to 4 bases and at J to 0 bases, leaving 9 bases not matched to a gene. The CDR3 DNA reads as TGTGCCAGCAGTTCTCACGCAGGGGGCTTAAGCACAGATACGCAGTATTTT. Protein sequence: CASSSHAGGLSTDTQYF.

DNA of the CDR3: TGTGCCAGCAGCCCCATAAGCGGGAGTCTCTACAATGAGCAGTTCTTC. As protein: CASSPISGSLYNEQFF. V gene TRBV7-3 combines with J gene TRBJ2-1; 8 bases are shared with TRBD2. This CDR3 has 16 residues. The junction had 9 bases not matched to a gene; V was cut back by 5 bases and J by 3 bases. Per the germline V gene, CDR1 is SGHTA and CDR2 is FQGTGA.

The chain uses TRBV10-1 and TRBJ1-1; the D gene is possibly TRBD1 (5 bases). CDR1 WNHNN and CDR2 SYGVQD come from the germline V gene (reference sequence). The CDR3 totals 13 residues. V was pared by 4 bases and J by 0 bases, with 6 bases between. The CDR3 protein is CASSGQMNTEAFF. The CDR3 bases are TGCGCCAGCAGTGGACAGATGAACACTGAAGCTTTCTTT.

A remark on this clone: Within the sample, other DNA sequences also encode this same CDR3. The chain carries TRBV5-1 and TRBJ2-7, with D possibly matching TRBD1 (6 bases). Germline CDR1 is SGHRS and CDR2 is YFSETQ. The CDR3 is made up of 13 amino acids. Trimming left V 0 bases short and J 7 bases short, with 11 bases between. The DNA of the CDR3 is TGCGCCAGCAGCTTGGCCGGGACACCTGAGCAGTACTTC. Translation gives CASSLAGTPEQYF.

CDR3 in DNA: TGTGCCAGCAGTTTATTTTTTCTAGGCGGGACAGATAATCAGCCCCAGCATTTT. It yields the protein CASSLFFLGGTDNQPQHF. This chain connects TRBV28 to TRBJ1-5; TRBD1 matches at 7 bases. The CDR3 loop spans 18 amino acids. J was trimmed by 4 bases and V by 1 base; bases with no gene match: 13. From germline, CDR1 is MDHEN and CDR2 SYDVKM.

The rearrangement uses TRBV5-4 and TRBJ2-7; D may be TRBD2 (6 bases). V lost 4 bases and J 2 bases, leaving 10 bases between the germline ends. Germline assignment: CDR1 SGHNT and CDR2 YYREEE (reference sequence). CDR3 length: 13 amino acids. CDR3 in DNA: TGTGCCAGCAGCCGGGACTGGGCCTACGAGCAGTACTTC. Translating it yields CASSRDWAYEQYF.

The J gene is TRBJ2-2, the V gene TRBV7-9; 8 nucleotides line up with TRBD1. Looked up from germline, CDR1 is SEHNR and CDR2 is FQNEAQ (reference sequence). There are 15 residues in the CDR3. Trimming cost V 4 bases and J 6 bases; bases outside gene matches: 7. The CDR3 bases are TGTGCCAGCAGCTCGCAGACAGGGGCAGCCGGGGAGCTGTTTTTT. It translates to CASSSQTGAAGELFF.

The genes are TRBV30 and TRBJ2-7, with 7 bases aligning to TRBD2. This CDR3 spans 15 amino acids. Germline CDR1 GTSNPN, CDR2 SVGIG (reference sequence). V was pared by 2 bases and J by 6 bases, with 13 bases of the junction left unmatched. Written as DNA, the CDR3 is TGTGCCTGGAGTTCCGCACTAGCGTCAAACGTCGAGCAGTACTTC. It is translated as CAWSSALASNVEQYF.

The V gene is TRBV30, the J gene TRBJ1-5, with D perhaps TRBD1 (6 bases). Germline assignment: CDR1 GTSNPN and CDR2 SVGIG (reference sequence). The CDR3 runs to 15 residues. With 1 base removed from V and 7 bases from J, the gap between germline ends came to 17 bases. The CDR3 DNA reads TGTGCCTGGAGTGCCAGGGGTGCCAGGGGACAGCCCCAGCATTTT. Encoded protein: CAWSARGARGQPQHF.

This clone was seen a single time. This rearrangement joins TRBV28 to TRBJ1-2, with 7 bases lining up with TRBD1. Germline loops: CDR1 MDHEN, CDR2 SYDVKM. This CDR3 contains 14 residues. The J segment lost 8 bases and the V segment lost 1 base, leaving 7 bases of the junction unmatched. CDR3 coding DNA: TGTGCCAGCAGTTTATATCAGGGGGGGATGGGCTACACCTTC. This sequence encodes CASSLYQGGMGYTF.

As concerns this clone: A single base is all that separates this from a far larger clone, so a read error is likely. CDR3: CAGRAGDYGYTF. The CDR3 nucleotides read TGTGCCGGCAGGGCAGGGGACTATGGCTACACCTTC. J is TRBJ1-2 and V is TRBV28, with D maybe TRBD1 (6 bases). The length of the CDR3 is 12 residues. From germline, CDR1 is MDHEN and CDR2 SYDVKM.